This T cell receptor (beta chain) was captured in a study of identical twins. Ten or more counts support this clonotype. TCRdb ran MiXCR on the 5' RACE reads and lists one entry per CDR3 protein. In the table there are 200,000 to 250,000 distinct CDR3 sequences, roughly 7.5% of which are singletons. This CDR3 contains 14 residues. Germline V lookup: CDR1 DFQATT, CDR2 SNEGSKA (reference sequence). The V gene end was trimmed by 3 bases and the J gene end by 5 bases; junction bases not matched to a gene: 9. These same records also appear under a second study, on yellow fever vaccine responses in identical twins.

V gene TRBV20-1 combines with J gene TRBJ2-7, with TRBD1 identical over 8 bases. This clonotype originated in a woman aged 18-30 years in good health. The sequenced material came from CD8+ T cells sorted from blood. CDR3 bases: TGCAGTGCTAGCGGGACAGGTTATTTCCACGAGCAGTACGTC. This codes for CSASGTGYFHEQYV.